This record concerns one T cell receptor (beta chain) sequence. Self-reported history from a screening survey and questionnaire set each donor's cohort. Symptom resolution, clearance, or two negative PCRs marked donors in Cohort 3 as recovered. The CDR3 sequence is 20 residues long. V was pared by 1 base and J by 0 bases, with 13 bases of the junction left unmatched. Per the germline V gene, CDR1 is LGHNA and CDR2 is YNFKEQ. The data originate from a study of blood T cell repertoires in COVID-19. Study at large: There were acute and convalescent COVID-19 samples, and they came from the United States, Italy and Spain.

Per the original methods: Estimation of nucleated cell counts was performed using reference gene primer amplification. TCRdb's table, derived via immunoSEQ multiplex PCR, lists solely in-frame clones and lacks some. That table gives V, J and clone size, and the DNA gave D and trimming. The sample comprises 350,000 to 400,000 clones, around 92% of which are singletons, and about 1.7% rests with the top ten. This TCR came from a woman in her 30s who had recovered from COVID-19. Sequenced input: PBMCs or T cells enriched from blood (not recorded which). This chain uses TRBV4-2 with TRBJ1-3, with 9 bases fitting TRBD1. In DNA form, the CDR3 reads TGTGCCAGCAGCCAAGTGAACCGTCGGGACAGGGTGTTCTCTGGAAACACCATATATTTT. It is translated as CASSQVNRRDRVFSGNTIYF.